These 18 T cell receptor beta chains were all obtained from the same sample, sequenced in a study of OX40 agonist ivuxolimab in advanced cancers. Libraries were constructed by the immunoSEQ multiplex PCR assay. Entries here come from immuneACCESS through TCRdb and include only in-frame sequences with V and J called. Some clones fail to appear in such tables; in the studies checked, an unresolved V gene covers under half of the shortfall, and the cause of the remainder is unknown. Present in this sample are approximately 63,000 clones, over 75% of which were seen just once. Of the sample, around 6% is held by the ten largest clones. Sequenced material: CD4+ or CD8+ T cells sorted from blood, taken in a trial of the OX40 agonist ivuxolimab. These receptors all come from an adult with an advanced solid tumor such as melanoma, head and neck, liver or kidney cancer.

The rearrangement links TRBV30 to TRBJ1-5; no clear D. Germline V gene data show CDR1 as GTSNPN and CDR2 as SVGIG (reference sequence). V lost 3 bases to trimming and J lost 0 bases, with 12 bases between them. The CDR3 spans 15 residues. The CDR3 nucleotides are TGTGCCTGGAGCCGAGGCCGAGATAGCAATCAGCCCCAGCATTTT. Translating gives CAWSRGRDSNQPQHF.

The V call is TRBV9, the J call TRBJ2-1; D is perhaps TRBD2 (5 bases). The length of the CDR3 is 14 residues. Germline V gene lookup returns CDR1 SGDLS and CDR2 YYNGEE. V gave up 1 base and J gave up 1 base, with 6 bases separating them. The CDR3 region has the DNA TGTGCCAGCAGCGTACGGGGATCCTACAATGAGCAGTTCTTC. This translates into CASSVRGSYNEQFF.

This clone showed up just once. V gene TRBV27 combines with J gene TRBJ1-5; D gene uncertain. This CDR3 has 13 residues. Between the trimmed V and J ends, which lost 4 bases and 6 bases, there was a span of 10 bases. The germline V gene encodes CDR1 MNHEY and CDR2 SMNVEV (reference sequence). The CDR3, as DNA: TGTGCCAGCAGTTCTTCTAATATTCAGCCCCAGCATTTT. Residues: CASSSSNIQPQHF.

The rearrangement joins TRBV4-2 to TRBJ1-4; 7 bases map to TRBD1. The CDR3 extends over 13 amino acids. Germline V gives CDR1 LGHNA, CDR2 YNFKEQ. Germline trimming cut 6 bases from V and 6 bases from J; bases unmatched to any gene: 4. The CDR3 coding sequence is TGTGCCAGCAGGGGGGACAGCGATGAAAAACTGTTTTTT. Amino acids: CASRGDSDEKLFF.

The rearrangement uses TRBV11-2 and TRBJ2-5, with 9 nucleotides matching TRBD1. Trimming cost V 4 bases and J 6 bases; bases outside gene matches: 9. CDR1 is SGHAT and CDR2 is FQNNGV in the germline V gene. The length of the CDR3 is 15 residues. This CDR3 is CASSSPGTGSQTQYF. The CDR3 DNA is TGTGCCAGCAGCTCCCCTGGGACAGGGTCACAGACCCAGTACTTC.

Notes on this clone: Its ends do not fully match the called genes, so a read error is possible. The chain recombines TRBV11-2 with TRBJ2-7, with 8 bases aligning to TRBD1. The CDR3 runs 12 residues. CDR1 is SGHAT, CDR2 FQNNGV, per germline. As DNA, the CDR3 is TGTGCCAGCAGCTTAGGAGGGACAGGACCCAACTTC. Protein product: CASSLGGTGPNF.

This rearrangement joins TRBV29-1 to TRBJ2-5, with TRBD2 matching over 12 bases. V gave up 1 base and J gave up 7 bases; unmatched junction bases: 4. CDR1 and CDR2 (germline): SQVTM, ANQGSEA. This CDR3 has 14 residues. Written as DNA, the CDR3 is TGCAGCGTTGAAGGACTAGCGGGAGAAGGGACCCAGTACTTC. It yields the protein CSVEGLAGEGTQYF.

The chain uses TRBV30 and TRBJ1-1; 9 nucleotides align to TRBD1. This CDR3 region has 13 residues. V lost 3 bases, J lost 4 bases, and 3 bases stayed unmatched. Germline assignment: CDR1 GTSNPN and CDR2 SVGIG (reference sequence). The DNA for the CDR3 is TGTGCCTGGAGCGAGACAGGGGGCACTGAAGCTTTCTTT. Protein: CAWSETGGTEAFF. Full variable domain (rest looked up from reference TRBV30 and TRBJ1-1): SQTIHQWPATLVQPVGSPLSLECTVEGTSNPNLYWYRQAAGRGLQLLFYSVGIGQISSEVPQNLSASRPQDRQFILSSKKLLLSDSGFYLCAWSETGGTEAFFGQGTRLTVV.

J is TRBJ2-7 and V is TRBV7-6, with 9 bases aligning to TRBD1. The length of the CDR3 is 15 residues. V lost 0 bases and J lost 1; bases outside the gene matches: 1. The V gene's germline CDR1 is SGHVS and CDR2 FNYEAQ. CDR3 protein: CASSLAGTGSYEQYF. The DNA of the CDR3 is TGTGCCAGCAGCTTAGCCGGGACAGGGTCCTACGAGCAGTACTTC.

The chain recombines TRBV19 with TRBJ1-1; no definite D call. Trimming shortened V by 3 bases and J by 1 base, and 6 bases separated the two germline ends. Germline-derived CDR1 and CDR2 are LNHDA and SQIVND (reference sequence). The CDR3 has 13 amino acids. Written as DNA, the CDR3 is TGTGCCAGTAGTATTTGGCAGAACACTGAAGCTTTCTTT. It codes for CASSIWQNTEAFF. Drawing the rest from reference TRBV19 and TRBJ1-1, the complete variable domain is DGGITQSPKYLFRKEGQNVTLSCEQNLNHDAMYWYRQDPGQGLRLIYYSQIVNDFQKGDIAEGYSVSREKKESFPLTVTSAQKNPTAFYLCASSIWQNTEAFFGQGTRLTVV.

This sequence joins TRBV27 and TRBJ2-7, with a possible D match to TRBD2 (7 bases). Germline V CDR1 and CDR2: MNHEY, SMNVEV (reference sequence). There are 16 residues in the CDR3. V lost 4 bases and J lost 1, with 17 bases in between. The CDR3 sequence: CASSSQGGRASYEQYF. CDR3 nucleotides: TGTGCCAGCAGTTCACAAGGGGGGAGGGCTTCCTACGAGCAGTACTTC.

This chain uses TRBV5-1 with TRBJ2-1; 10 bases are a match to TRBD2. J was trimmed by 9 bases and V by 6 bases; bases with no gene match: 12. CDR3 length: 15 residues. From germline, CDR1 is SGHRS and CDR2 YFSETQ. The CDR3 DNA follows: TGCGCCAGCACCTCCCCCCCTAGCGGGAGCATTGAGCAGTTCTTC. Its translation: CASTSPPSGSIEQFF.

This clone was picked up one time. V gene TRBV7-2 combines with J gene TRBJ2-7, with D possibly called TRBD1 or TRBD2 (5 bases each). The germline CDR1 and CDR2 sequences are SGHTA and FQGNSA. Trimming removed 4 bases from V and 0 bases from J, with 13 bases in between. The CDR3 contains 15 residues. The CDR3 is CASSSVGVLSYEQYF. The CDR3 nucleotides are TGTGCCAGCAGCTCGGTGGGGGTCCTCTCCTACGAGCAGTACTTC.

The chain couples TRBV6-6 to TRBJ2-1, with 7 bases aligning to TRBD1. The CDR3 contains 14 residues. The germline gives CDR1 MNHNY, CDR2 SVGAGI (reference sequence). The J segment lost 5 bases and the V segment lost 1 base, leaving 2 bases of the junction unmatched. CDR3 residues: CASSYYRGDNEQFF. The CDR3 nucleotides are TGTGCCAGCAGTTACTACAGGGGAGACAATGAGCAGTTCTTC.

The chain has TRBV10-3 and TRBJ2-3, with D hard to call. From germline, CDR1 is ENHRY and CDR2 SYGVKD. V lost 4 bases and J lost 4, with 6 bases in between. This CDR3 has 12 amino acids. The CDR3 DNA reads TGTGCCATCAGTGTGGCATCAGATACGCAGTATTTT. Translation: CAISVASDTQYF.

The rearrangement uses TRBV5-6 and TRBJ2-7; 16 bases are shared with TRBD2. The V gene's germline CDR1 is SGHDT and CDR2 YYEEEE. Trimming removed 3 bases from V and 1 base from J; junction bases left unmatched: 4. The CDR3 has 17 amino acids. CDR3 loop: CASSSGLAGGPSYEQYF. The DNA of the CDR3 is TGTGCCAGCAGCTCGGGACTAGCGGGAGGGCCGTCCTACGAGCAGTACTTC.

This chain uses TRBV11-1 with TRBJ2-5, with a tentative D call TRBD2 (5 bases). The CDR3 length is 13 residues. Germline V gives CDR1 SGHAT, CDR2 FQDESV (reference sequence). V was trimmed by 5 bases and J by 1 base, leaving 8 bases between them. In DNA, the CDR3 is TGTGCCAGCAGCCCCGAGGGCCAAGAGACCCAGTACTTC. Its translation is CASSPEGQETQYF. Supplemented by reference TRBV11-1 and TRBJ2-5, the full variable domain reads EAEVAQSPRYKITEKSQAVAFWCDPISGHATLYWYRQILGQGPELLVQFQDESVVDDSQLPKDRFSAERLKGVDSTLKIQPAELGDSAMYLCASSPEGQETQYFGPGTRLLVL.

This chain links TRBV27 with TRBJ1-2; D gene ambiguous. The CDR3 consists of 13 residues. V was clipped by 1 base and J by 5 bases, with 8 bases between them. Germline CDR1 reads MNHEY; CDR2 reads SMNVEV (reference sequence). The DNA for the CDR3 is TGTGCCAGCAGTTTATTGACGGGGTATGGCTACACCTTC. It translates to CASSLLTGYGYTF.